This T cell receptor beta chain is from a study of beta chain features in type 1 diabetes. Populations obtained by sorting all exceeded 98% purity. This CDR3 region has 16 residues. CDR1 SGHTA and CDR2 FQGNSA come from the germline V gene. The V and J ends lost 5 bases and 4 bases, in that order; junction bases with no gene match: 9. Expressed TCRB transcripts were sequenced because the entire RNA isolate underwent reverse transcription. Libraries were prepared by immunoSEQ multiplex PCR; TCRdb keeps only in-frame clonotypes and omits some of them. The sample holds some 900,000 clones, 17% seen once. Specimen: naive CD4+ T cells from blood. The chain employs TRBV7-2 and TRBJ1-3; TRBD1 matches 9 bases. This sequence was found in a young woman in good health. The CDR3: CASSADSGTGGNTIYF. The CDR3 bases are TGTGCCAGCAGCGCAGATTCCGGGACAGGGGGAAACACCATATATTTT.